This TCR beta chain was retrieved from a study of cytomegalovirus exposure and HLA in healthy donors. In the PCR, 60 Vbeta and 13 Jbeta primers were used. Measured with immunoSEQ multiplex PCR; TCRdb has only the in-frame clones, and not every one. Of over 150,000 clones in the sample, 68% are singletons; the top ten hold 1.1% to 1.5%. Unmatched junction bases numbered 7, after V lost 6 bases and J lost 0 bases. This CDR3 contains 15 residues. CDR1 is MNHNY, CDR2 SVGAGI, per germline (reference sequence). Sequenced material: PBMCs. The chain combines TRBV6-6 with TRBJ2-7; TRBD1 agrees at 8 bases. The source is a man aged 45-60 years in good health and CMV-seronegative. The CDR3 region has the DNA TGTGCCAGCAGGGTGGGGACAGGAAGCTCCTACGAGCAGTACTTC. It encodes CASRVGTGSSYEQYF.